This T cell receptor (beta chain) was sequenced for a study of T cell repertoires in cytomegalovirus infection. Overall study: Used in the study were CMV epitopes, some recently identified and HLA-C-restricted, others well-studied and HLA-B-restricted. Public signatures in TCR beta pointed to CMV infection and matching HLA type.

One entry per CDR3 protein results from TCRdb running MiXCR on the reads. The sample records about 700,000 distinct CDR3 sequences, 33% being singletons. Looked up from germline, CDR1 is MNHEY and CDR2 is SMNVEV (reference sequence). This CDR3 has 16 amino acids. The V end lost 2 bases, the J end lost 4 bases, and 12 bases lay between the germline ends. The study's findings and limits: CMV-specific TCR beta clonotypes restricted by HLA-C were the ones dominating the ex vivo response.

Concerning this clonotype: Its antigen remains unknown.

The chain is built from TRBV27 and TRBJ1-6; D remains ambiguous. The clonotype was recovered from a human donor in good health (CMV status not recorded). Some clones in this sample may be carry-over from other donors' samples. Sequenced material: cultured PBMCs, taken from culture after CMV antigen stimulation. The CDR3 bases are TGTGCCAGCAGTTTAACGGAATCCGAATATAATTCACCCCTCCACTTT. It translates to CASSLTESEYNSPLHF.